This T cell receptor (beta chain) was sequenced during a study of shared clonotypes between healthy human individuals. V shed 5 bases, J shed 0 bases, and the junction held 7 bases outside the gene matches. This CDR3 spans 16 amino acids. Per germline, CDR1 SGHAT and CDR2 FQDESV (reference sequence). Template for every sorted-subset replicate PCR totaled roughly 200 ng DNA, around 32,000 T cell genomes. Sequenced by immunoSEQ multiplex PCR; TCRdb stores in-frame clones only, minus some. The repertoire holds hundreds of thousands of clones, roughly 70% seen once, with 1.5% to 2% in the top ten. The sequenced sample was memory CD4+ T cells sorted from blood. As to subset: CD45RA-negative fraction. The chain joins TRBV11-1 to TRBJ2-7, with TRBD1 identical over 10 bases. The sequence was obtained from a woman in her twenties or thirties in good health. The CDR3 nucleotides read TGTGCCAGCAGCGAACGGGACAGGGGAATCTCCTACGAGCAGTACTTC. Encoded protein: CASSERDRGISYEQYF.